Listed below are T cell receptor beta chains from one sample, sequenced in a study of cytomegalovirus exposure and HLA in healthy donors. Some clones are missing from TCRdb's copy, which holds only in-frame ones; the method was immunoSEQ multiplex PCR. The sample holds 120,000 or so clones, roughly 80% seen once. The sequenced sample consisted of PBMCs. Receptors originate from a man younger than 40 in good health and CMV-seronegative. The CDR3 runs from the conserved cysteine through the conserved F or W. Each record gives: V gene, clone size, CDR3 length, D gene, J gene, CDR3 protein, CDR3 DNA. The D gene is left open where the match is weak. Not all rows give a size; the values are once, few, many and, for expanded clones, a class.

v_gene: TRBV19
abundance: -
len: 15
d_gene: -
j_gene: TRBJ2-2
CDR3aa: CASSIMAGKVGELFF
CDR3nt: TGTGCCAGTAGTATCATGGCAGGGAAAGTCGGGGAGCTGTTTTTT

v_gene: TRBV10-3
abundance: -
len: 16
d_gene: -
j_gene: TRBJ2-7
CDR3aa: CATRAETLRKLDEQYF
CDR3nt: TGTGCCACCAGGGCGGAGACGCTACGAAAATTGGACGAGCAGTACTTC

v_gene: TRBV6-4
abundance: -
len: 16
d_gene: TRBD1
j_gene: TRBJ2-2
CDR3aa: CASSDSGQGDTGELFF
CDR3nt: TGTGCCAGCAGTGACTCGGGACAGGGGGACACCGGGGAGCTGTTTTTT

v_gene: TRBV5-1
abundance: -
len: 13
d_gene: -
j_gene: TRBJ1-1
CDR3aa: CASSLGRNTEAFF
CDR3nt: TGCGCCAGCAGCTTGGGCAGGAACACTGAAGCTTTCTTT

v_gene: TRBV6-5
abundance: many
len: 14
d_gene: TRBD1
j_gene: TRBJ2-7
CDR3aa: CASSYESTGGRQYF
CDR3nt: TGTGCCAGCAGTTACGAGTCGACAGGGGGCAGGCAGTACTTC

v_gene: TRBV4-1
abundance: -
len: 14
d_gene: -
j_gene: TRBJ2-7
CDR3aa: CASSRESSDYEQYF
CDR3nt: TGCGCCAGCAGCCGGGAGAGCTCTGACTACGAGCAGTACTTC

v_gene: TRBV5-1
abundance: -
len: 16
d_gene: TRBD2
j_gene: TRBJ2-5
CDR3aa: CASSYSGTSGEETQYF
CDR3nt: TGCGCCAGCAGTTATTCCGGGACTAGCGGGGAAGAGACCCAGTACTTC

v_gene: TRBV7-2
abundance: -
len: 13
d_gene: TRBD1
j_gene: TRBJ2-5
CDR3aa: CASSRDRVETQYF
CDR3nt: TGTGCCAGCAGCCGGGACAGGGTTGAGACCCAGTACTTC

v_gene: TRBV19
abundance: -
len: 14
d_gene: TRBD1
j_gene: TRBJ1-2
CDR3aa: CASRRTGESYGYTF
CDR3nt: TGTGCCAGTAGACGGACAGGGGAGAGCTATGGCTACACCTTC

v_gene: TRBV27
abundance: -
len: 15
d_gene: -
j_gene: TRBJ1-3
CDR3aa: CASSLLGTPGNTIYF
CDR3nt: TGTGCCAGCAGTTTACTCGGGACACCTGGAAACACCATATATTTT

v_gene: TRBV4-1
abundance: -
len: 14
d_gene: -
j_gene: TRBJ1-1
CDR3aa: CASSVPGADTEAFF
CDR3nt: TGCGCCAGCAGCGTTCCAGGGGCGGACACTGAAGCTTTCTTT

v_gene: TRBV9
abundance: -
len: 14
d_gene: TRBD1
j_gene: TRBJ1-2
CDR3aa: CASSGPTGGDGYTF
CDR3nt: TGTGCCAGCAGCGGACCGACAGGGGGAGATGGCTACACCTTC

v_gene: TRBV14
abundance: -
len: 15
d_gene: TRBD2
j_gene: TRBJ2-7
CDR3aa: CASSQTSGGAGEQYF
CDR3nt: TGTGCCAGCAGCCAGACTAGCGGGGGGGCCGGCGAGCAGTACTTC

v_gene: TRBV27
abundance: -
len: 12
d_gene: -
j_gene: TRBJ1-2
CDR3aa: CASRRTGKGYTF
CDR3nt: TGTGCCAGCAGACGAACAGGGAAAGGCTACACCTTC

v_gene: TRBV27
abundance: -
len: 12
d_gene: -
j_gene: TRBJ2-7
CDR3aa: CASSFPGSEQYF
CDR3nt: TGTGCCAGCAGTTTCCCGGGGAGCGAGCAGTACTTC

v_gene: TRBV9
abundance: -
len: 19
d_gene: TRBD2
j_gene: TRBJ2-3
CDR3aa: CASSVLSGASGGRTDTQYF
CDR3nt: TGTGCCAGCAGCGTATTAAGTGGGGCTAGCGGGGGCCGCACAGATACGCAGTATTTT

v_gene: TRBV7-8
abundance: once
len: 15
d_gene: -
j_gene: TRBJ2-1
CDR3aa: CASSLAPGAWNEQFF
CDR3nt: TGTGCCAGCAGCTTAGCTCCAGGCGCGTGGAATGAGCAGTTCTTC

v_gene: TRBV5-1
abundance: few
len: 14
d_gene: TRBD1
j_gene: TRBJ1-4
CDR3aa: CASSTTGGHEKLFF
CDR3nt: TGCGCCAGCAGCACGACAGGGGGCCACGAAAAACTGTTTTTT

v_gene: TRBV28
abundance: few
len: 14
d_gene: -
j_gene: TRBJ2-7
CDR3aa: CASSQQGPYYEQYF
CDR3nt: TGTGCCAGCAGTCAACAGGGCCCCTACTACGAGCAGTACTTC

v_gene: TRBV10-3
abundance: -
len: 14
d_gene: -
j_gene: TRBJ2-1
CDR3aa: CAISELYSANEQFF
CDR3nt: TGTGCCATCAGTGAGCTCTATAGCGCCAATGAGCAGTTCTTC

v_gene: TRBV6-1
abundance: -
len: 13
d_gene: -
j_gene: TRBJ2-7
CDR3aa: CASSPDSSYEQYF
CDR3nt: TGTGCCAGCAGCCCGGACAGCTCCTACGAGCAGTACTTC

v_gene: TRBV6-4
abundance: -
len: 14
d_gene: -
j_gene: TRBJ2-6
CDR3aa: CASSESSGANVLTF
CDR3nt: TGTGCCAGCAGCGAGTCCTCTGGGGCCAACGTCCTGACTTTC

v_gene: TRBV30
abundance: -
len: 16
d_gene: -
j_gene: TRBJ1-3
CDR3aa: CAWSVWGGVEGNTIYF
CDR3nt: TGTGCCTGGAGTGTTTGGGGGGGCGTAGAAGGAAACACCATATATTTT

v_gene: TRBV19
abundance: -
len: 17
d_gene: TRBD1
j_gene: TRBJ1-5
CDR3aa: CASSNSAGGHGNQPQHF
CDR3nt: TGTGCCAGTAGTAATTCGGCAGGGGGACATGGCAATCAGCCCCAGCATTTT

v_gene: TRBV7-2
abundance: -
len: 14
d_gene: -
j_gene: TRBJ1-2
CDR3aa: CASSLDLINYGYTF
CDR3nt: TGTGCCAGCAGCTTAGACTTGATCAACTATGGCTACACCTTC

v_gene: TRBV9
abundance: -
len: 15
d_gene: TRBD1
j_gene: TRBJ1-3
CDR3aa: CASSAPGGSGNTIYF
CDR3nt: TGTGCCAGCAGCGCCCCAGGGGGCTCTGGAAACACCATATATTTT

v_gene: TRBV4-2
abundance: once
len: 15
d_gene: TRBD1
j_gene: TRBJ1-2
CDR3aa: CASSQDSDREYGYTF
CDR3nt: TGTGCCAGCAGCCAAGATAGCGACAGGGAGTATGGCTACACCTTC

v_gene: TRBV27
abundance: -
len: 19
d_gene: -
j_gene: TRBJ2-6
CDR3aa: CASSHDSVGGLGGANVLTF
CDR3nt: TGTGCCAGCAGTCACGACAGTGTGGGGGGTCTGGGGGGGGCCAACGTCCTGACTTTC

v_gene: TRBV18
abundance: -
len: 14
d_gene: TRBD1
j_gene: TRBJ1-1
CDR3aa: CASSLKQGATEAFF
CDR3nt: TGTGCCAGCTCACTGAAACAGGGGGCCACTGAAGCTTTCTTT

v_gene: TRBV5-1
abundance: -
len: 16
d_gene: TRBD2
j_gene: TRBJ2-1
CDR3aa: CASSSGLAGGPTGQFF
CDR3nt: TGCGCCAGCAGTTCGGGACTAGCGGGAGGCCCCACTGGGCAGTTCTTC

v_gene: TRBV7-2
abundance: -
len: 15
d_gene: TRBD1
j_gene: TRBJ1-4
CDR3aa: CASSLGRGRNEKLFF
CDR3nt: TGTGCCAGCAGCTTAGGCAGGGGGCGAAATGAAAAACTGTTTTTT

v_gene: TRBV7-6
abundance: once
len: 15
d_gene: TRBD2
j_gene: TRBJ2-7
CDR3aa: CASSLMWRGNYEQYF
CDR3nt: TGTGCCAGCAGCTTAATGTGGCGGGGGAACTACGAGCAGTACTTC

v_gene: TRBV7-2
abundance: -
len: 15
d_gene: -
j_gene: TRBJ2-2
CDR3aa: CASSPALGDTGELFF
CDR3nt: TGTGCCAGCAGCCCCGCCCTGGGAGACACCGGGGAGCTGTTTTTT

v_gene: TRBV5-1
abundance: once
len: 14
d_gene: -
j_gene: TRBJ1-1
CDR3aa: CASSSGQGNTEAFF
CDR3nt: TGCGCCAGCAGCTCCGGCCAGGGGAACACTGAAGCTTTCTTT

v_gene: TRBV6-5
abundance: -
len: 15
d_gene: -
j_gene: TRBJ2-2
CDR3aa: CASSQPPTGTGELFF
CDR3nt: TGTGCCAGCAGTCAACCGCCCACGGGCACCGGGGAGCTGTTTTTT

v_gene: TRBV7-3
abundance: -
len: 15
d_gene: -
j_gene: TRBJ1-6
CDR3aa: CASSLKRPPNSPLHF
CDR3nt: TGTGCCAGCAGCTTAAAGCGGCCGCCTAATTCACCCCTCCACTTT

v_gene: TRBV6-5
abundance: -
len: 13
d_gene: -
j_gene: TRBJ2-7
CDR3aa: CASRAGQSYEQYF
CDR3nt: TGTGCCAGCAGGGCCGGACAGTCCTACGAGCAGTACTTC

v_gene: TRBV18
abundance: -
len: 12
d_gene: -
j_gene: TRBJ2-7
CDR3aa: CASSPSSYEQYF
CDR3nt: TGTGCCAGCTCCCCCAGCTCCTACGAGCAGTACTTC

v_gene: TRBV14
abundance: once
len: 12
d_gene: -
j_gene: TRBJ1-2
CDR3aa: CASSLGNYGYTF
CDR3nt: TGTGCCAGCAGCCTCGGGAATTATGGCTACACCTTC

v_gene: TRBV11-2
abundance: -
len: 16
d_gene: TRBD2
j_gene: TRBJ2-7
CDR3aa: CASSLDPGLASHEQYF
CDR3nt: TGTGCCAGCAGCTTAGATCCGGGACTAGCTTCCCACGAGCAGTACTTC

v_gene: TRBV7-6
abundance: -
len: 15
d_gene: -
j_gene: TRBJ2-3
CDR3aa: CASSFGQIRGGTQYF
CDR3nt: TGTGCCAGCAGCTTTGGACAGATCCGAGGGGGTACGCAGTATTTT

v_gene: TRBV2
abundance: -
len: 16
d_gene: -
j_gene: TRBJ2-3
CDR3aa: CASRKHTGLGTDTQYF
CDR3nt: TGTGCCAGCAGGAAGCATACAGGGTTAGGGACAGATACGCAGTATTTT

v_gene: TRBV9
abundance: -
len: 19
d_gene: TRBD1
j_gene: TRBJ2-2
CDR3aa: CASSAISARGTGKAGELFF
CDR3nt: TGTGCCAGCAGCGCTATTTCCGCTCGGGGGACAGGGAAGGCCGGGGAGCTGTTTTTT

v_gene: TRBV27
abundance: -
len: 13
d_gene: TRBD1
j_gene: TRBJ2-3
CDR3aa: CASRSGGGYTQYF
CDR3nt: TGTGCCAGCAGATCAGGGGGCGGGTATACGCAGTATTTT

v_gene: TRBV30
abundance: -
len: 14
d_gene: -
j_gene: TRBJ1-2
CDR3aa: CAWSPDTTNYGYTF
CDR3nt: TGTGCCTGGAGTCCGGACACGACTAACTATGGCTACACCTTC

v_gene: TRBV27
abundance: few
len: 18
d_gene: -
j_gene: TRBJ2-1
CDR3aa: CASSSRLGGGSSYNEQFF
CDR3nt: TGTGCCAGCAGTTCACGCCTTGGGGGCGGAAGCTCCTACAATGAGCAGTTCTTC

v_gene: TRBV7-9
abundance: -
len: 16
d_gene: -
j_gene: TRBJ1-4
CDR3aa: CASSTPMGGQYFKLFF
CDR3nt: TGTGCCAGCAGCACACCCATGGGAGGACAATACTTCAAACTGTTTTTT

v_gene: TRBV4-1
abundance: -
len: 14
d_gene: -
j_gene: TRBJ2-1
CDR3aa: CASSPGQLYNEQFF
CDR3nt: TGCGCCAGCAGCCCCGGACAGCTATACAATGAGCAGTTCTTC

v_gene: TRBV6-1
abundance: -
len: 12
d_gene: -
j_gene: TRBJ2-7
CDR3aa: CASSAARGEQYF
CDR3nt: TGTGCCAGCAGTGCTGCAAGGGGTGAGCAGTACTTC

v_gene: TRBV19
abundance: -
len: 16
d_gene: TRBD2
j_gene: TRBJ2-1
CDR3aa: CASTNLAGGSNNEQFF
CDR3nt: TGTGCCAGTACGAATCTAGCGGGAGGTTCGAACAATGAGCAGTTCTTC

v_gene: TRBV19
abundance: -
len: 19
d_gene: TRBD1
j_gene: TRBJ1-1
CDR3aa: CASSIDSYGRGNFGAEAFF
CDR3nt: TGTGCCAGTAGTATAGATTCCTACGGCAGGGGGAATTTCGGGGCTGAAGCTTTCTTT

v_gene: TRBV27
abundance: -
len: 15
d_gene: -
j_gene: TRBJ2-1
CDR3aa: CASWVWRTSYNEQFF
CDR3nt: TGTGCCAGCTGGGTTTGGCGGACTTCCTACAATGAGCAGTTCTTC

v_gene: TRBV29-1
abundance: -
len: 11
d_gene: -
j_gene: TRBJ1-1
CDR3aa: CSVVHVTEAFF
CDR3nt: TGCAGCGTTGTACATGTCACTGAAGCTTTCTTT

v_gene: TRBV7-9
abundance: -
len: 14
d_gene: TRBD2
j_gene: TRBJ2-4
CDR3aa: CASSLGLAENIQYF
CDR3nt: TGTGCCAGCAGCTTAGGCCTAGCGGAAAACATTCAGTACTTC

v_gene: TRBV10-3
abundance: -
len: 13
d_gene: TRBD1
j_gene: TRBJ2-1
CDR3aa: CATSTGTYNEQFF
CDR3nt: TGTGCCACTTCGACAGGGACATACAATGAGCAGTTCTTC